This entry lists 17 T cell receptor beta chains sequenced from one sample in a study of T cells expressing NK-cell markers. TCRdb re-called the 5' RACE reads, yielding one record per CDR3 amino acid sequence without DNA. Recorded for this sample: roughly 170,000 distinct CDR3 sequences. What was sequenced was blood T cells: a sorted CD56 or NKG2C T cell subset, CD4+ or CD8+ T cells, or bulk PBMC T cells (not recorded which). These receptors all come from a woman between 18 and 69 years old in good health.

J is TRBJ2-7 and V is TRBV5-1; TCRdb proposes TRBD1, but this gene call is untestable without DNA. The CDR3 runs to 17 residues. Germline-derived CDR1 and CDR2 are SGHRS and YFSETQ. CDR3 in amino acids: CASSLGQGGLFPYEQYF.

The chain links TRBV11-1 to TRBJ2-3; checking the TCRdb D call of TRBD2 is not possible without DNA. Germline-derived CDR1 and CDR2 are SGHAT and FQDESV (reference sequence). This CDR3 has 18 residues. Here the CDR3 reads CASSLWPLLAGGPDTQYF.

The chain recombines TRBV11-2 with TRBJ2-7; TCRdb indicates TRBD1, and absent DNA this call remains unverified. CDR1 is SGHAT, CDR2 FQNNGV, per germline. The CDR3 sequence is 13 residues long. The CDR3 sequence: CASSLRGWYEQYF.

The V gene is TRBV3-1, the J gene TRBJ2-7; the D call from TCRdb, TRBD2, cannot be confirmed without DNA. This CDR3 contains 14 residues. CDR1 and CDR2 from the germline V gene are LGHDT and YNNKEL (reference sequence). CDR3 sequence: CASSQRTSGVEQYF.

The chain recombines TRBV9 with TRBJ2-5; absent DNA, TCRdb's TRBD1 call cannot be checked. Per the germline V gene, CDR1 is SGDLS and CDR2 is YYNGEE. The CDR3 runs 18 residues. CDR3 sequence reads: CASSKNAHLLGGLETQYF.

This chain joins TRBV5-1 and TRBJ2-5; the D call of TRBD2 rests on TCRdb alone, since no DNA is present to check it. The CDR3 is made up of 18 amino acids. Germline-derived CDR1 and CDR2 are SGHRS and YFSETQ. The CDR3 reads CASSLEGLAGLSSKTQYF.

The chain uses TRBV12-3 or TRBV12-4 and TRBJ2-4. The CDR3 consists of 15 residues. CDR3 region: CASSLSALAKNIQYF.

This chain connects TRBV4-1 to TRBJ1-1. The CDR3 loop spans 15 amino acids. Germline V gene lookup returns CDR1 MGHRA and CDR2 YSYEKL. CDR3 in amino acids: CASRPAILTNTEAFF.

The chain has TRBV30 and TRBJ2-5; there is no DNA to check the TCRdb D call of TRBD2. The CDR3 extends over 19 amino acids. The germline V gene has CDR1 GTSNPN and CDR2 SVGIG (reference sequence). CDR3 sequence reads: CAWSVLLSGLAGTQETQYF.

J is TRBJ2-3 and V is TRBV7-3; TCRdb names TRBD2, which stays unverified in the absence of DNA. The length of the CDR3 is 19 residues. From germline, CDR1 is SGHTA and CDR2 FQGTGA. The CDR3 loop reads CASSSPEALAGVSTDTQYF.

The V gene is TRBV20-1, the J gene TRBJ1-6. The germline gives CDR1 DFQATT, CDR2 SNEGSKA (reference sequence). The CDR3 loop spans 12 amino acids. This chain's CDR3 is CSALETGTLLHF.

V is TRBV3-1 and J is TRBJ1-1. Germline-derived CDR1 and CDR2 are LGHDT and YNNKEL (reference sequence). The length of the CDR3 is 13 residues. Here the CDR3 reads CASSQVTSTEAFF.

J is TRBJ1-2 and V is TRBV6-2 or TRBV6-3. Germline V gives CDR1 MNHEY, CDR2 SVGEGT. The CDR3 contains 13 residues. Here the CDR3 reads CASSVFRIDGYTF.

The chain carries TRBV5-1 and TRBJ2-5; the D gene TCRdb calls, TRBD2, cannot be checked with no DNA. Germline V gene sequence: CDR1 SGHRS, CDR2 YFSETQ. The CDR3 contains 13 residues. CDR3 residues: CASSPERAETQYF. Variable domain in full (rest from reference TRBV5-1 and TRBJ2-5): KAGVTQTPRYLIKTRGQQVTLSCSPISGHRSVSWYQQTPGQGLQFLFEYFSETQRNKGNFPGRFSGRQFSNSRSEMNVSTLELGDSALYLCASSPERAETQYFGPGTRLLVL.

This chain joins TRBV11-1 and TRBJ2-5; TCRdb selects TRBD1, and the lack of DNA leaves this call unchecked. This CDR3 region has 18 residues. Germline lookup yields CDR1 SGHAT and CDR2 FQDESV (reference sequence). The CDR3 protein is CASSSPDRAPPYQETQYF. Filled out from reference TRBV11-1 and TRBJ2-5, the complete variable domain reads EAEVAQSPRYKITEKSQAVAFWCDPISGHATLYWYRQILGQGPELLVQFQDESVVDDSQLPKDRFSAERLKGVDSTLKIQPAELGDSAMYLCASSSPDRAPPYQETQYFGPGTRLLVL.

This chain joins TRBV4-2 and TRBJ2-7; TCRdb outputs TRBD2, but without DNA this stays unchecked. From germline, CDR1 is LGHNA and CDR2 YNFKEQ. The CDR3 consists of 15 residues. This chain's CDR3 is CASSQEGTSPYEQYF.

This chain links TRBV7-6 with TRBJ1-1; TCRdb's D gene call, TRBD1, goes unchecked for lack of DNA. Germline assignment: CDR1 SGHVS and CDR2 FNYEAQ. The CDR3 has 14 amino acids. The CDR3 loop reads CASRATGGGTEAFF. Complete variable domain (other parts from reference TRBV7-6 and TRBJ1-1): GAGVSQSPRYKVTKRGQDVALRCDPISGHVSLYWYRQALGQGPEFLTYFNYEAQQDKSGLPNDRFSAERPEGSISTLTIQRTEQRDSAMYRCASRATGGGTEAFFGQGTRLTVV.